The present T cell receptor beta chain was sequenced within a study of T cell responses to AZD1222 COVID-19 vaccine. Points from the study as a whole: White British ancestry dominated among donors, who included more females, and clonal diversity was possibly underestimated. The peak T cell response came first, and repertoires were sampled only after it.

The CDR3 covers 10 residues. The V and J ends lost 4 bases and 5 bases respectively, with 3 bases between them. CDR1 and CDR2 from the germline V gene are SGHTS and YDEGEE. Libraries were prepared by immunoSEQ multiplex PCR; TCRdb keeps only in-frame clonotypes and omits some of them. Here the sample spans roughly 160,000 clones, more than 80% being singletons. A word on this clone: Its antigen is undetermined.

The chain joins TRBV5-8 to TRBJ2-5; D gene uncertain. The TCR was taken from an adult in good health. The sample in question was peripheral blood, obtained on day 0 of AZD1222 vaccination. In DNA form, the CDR3 reads TGTGCCAGCAGCGGCGAGACCCAGTACTTC. Protein product: CASSGETQYF.